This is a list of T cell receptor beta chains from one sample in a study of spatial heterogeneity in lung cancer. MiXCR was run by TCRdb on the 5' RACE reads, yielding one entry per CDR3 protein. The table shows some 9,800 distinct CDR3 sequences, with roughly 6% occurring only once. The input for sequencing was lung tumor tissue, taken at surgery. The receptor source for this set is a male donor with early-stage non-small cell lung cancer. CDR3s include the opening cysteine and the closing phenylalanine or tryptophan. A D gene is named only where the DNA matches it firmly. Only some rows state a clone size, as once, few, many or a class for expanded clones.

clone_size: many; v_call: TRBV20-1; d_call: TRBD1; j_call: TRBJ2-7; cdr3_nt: TGCAGTGCTAGCTTGGGACAGGGTTACGAGCAGTACTTC; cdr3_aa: CSASLGQGYEQYF
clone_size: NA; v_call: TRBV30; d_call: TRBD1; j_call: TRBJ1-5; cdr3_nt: TGTGCCTGGAGACAGACAGGGCCAAATCAGCCCCAGCATTTT; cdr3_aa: CAWRQTGPNQPQHF
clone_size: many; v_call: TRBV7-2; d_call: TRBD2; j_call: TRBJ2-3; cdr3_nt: TGTGCCAGCAGCTTATTAGGACTAGCGCCCACAGATACGCAGTATTTT; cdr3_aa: CASSLLGLAPTDTQYF
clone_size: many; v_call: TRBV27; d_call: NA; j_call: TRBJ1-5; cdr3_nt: TGTGCCAGCAGTGTAAGAGGTATTTGGGATCTCAGCAATCAGCCCCAGCATTTT; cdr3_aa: CASSVRGIWDLSNQPQHF
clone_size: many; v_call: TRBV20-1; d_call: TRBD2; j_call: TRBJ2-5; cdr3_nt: TGCAGTGCTAGAGTGCCTAGCAGGAGCGGGGCCCAGTACTTC; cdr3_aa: CSARVPSRSGAQYF
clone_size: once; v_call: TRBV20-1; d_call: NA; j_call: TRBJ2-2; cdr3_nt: TGCAGTGCTAGAGACGGGACCGGGGAGCTGTTTTTT; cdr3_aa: CSARDGTGELFF
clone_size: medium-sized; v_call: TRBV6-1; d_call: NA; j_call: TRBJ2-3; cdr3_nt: TGTGCCAGCAGTGAAGGTCGGGCAGGTTTGGCAGATACGCAGTATTTT; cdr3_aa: CASSEGRAGLADTQYF
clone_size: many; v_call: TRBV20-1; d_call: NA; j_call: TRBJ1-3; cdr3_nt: TGCAGTGCTAGAGAACCAGCGGATAGAGGAAACACCATATATTTT; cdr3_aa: CSAREPADRGNTIYF
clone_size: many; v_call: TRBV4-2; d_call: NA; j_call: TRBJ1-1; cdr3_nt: TGTGCCAGCAGCTCCACTGAATTTACAGTGAACACTGAAGCTTTCTTT; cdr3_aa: CASSSTEFTVNTEAFF
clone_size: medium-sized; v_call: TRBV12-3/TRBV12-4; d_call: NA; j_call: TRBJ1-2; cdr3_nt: TGTGCCAGCAGGATCACGGACTATGGCTACACCTTC; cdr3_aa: CASRITDYGYTF
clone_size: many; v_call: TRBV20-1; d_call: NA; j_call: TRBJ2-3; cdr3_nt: TGCAGTGCTGCCGTTACAGGGCGGTCAGATACGCAGTATTTT; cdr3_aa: CSAAVTGRSDTQYF
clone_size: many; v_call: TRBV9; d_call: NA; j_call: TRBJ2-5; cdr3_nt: TGTGCCAGCAGCGTACGAGGGGCTGTCGAAGAGACCCAGTACTTC; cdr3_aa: CASSVRGAVEETQYF
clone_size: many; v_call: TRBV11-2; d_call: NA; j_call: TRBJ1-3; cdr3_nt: TGTGCCAGCAGCTTAGAGGGGACATTAATCGAAAACACATTAATCGGAAACACCATATATTTT; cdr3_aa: CASSLEGTLIENTLIGNTIYF
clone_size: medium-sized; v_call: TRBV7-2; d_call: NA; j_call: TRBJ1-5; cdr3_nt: TGTGCCAGCAGCCAAGGACATAGCAATCAGCCCCAGCATTTT; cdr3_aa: CASSQGHSNQPQHF
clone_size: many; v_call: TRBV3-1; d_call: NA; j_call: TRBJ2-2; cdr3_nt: TGTGCCAGCAGCCACAGTTTCACCGGGGAGCTGTTTTTT; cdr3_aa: CASSHSFTGELFF
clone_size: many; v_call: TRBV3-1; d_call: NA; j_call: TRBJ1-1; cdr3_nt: TGTGCCAGCAGCCAAGCTGGCGCAAGGACTGAAGCTTTCTTT; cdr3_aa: CASSQAGARTEAFF
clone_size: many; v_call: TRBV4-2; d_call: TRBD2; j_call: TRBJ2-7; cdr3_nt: TGTGCCAGCAGCCCAAGACTAGCGGATACCTACGAGCAGTACTTC; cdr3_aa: CASSPRLADTYEQYF
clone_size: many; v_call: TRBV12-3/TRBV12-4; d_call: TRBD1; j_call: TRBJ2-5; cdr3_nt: TGTGCCAGCACCTTACGGACAGGGGTAGGGGAGACCCAGTACTTC; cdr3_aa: CASTLRTGVGETQYF
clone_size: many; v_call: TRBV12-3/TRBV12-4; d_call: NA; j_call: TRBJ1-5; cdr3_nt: TGTGCCAGCAGTTTCCGACCCCGGCAGCCCCAGCATTTT; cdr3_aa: CASSFRPRQPQHF
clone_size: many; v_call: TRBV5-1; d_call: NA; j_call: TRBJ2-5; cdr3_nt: TGCGCCAGCAGCTTGGCGGGACGGCCAGAAGAGACCCAGTACTTC; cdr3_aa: CASSLAGRPEETQYF
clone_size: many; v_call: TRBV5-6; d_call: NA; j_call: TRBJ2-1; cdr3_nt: TGTGCCAGCAAGGAAGGTTCGAGGAGGTTTTACAATGAGCAGTTCTTC; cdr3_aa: CASKEGSRRFYNEQFF
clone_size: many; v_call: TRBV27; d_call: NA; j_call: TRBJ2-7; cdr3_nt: TGTGCCAGCAGTTTATTCGCTAGCAACGAGCAGTACTTC; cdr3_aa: CASSLFASNEQYF
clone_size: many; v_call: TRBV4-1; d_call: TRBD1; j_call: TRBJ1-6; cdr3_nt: TGCGCCAGCAGCCTCCCTTCCGGGACAGGGAATTCACCCCTCCACTTT; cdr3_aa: CASSLPSGTGNSPLHF
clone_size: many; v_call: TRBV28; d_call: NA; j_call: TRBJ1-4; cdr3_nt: TGTGCCAGCAGAGAGAGGGGTGCAACTAATGAAAAACTGTTTTTT; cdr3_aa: CASRERGATNEKLFF
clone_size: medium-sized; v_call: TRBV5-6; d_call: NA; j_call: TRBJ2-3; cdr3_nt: TGTGCCAGCAGGCCCCCAGGCGTTGGAGATACGCAGTATTTT; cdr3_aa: CASRPPGVGDTQYF
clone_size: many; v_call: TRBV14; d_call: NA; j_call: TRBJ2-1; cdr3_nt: TGTGCCAGCAGCCAAGAATCGGGCTACGGATACAATGAGCAGTTCTTC; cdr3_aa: CASSQESGYGYNEQFF
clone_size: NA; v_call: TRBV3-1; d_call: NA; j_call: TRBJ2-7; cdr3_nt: TGTGCCAGCAGCCCGAACTCCGGGGCCCGCGAGCAGTACTTC; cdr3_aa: CASSPNSGAREQYF
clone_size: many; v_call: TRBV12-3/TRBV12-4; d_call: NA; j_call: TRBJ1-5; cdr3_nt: TGTGCCAGCAGTTTAGGAAGGCCGGAGCCCCAGCATTTT; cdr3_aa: CASSLGRPEPQHF
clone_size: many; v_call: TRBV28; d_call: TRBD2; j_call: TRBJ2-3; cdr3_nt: TGTGCCAGCAGGAGGAAGCGGGGGGGAGATACGCAGTATTTT; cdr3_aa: CASRRKRGGDTQYF
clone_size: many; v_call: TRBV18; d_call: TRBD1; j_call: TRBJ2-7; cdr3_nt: TGTGCCAGTACGGGACAGGGTTCCTACGAGCAGTACTTC; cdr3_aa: CASTGQGSYEQYF
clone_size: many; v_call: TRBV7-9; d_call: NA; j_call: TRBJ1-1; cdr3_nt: TGTGCCAGCAGCCCCCATATCGGGGCCGGTGGAGGGGCTGAAGCTTTCTTT; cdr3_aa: CASSPHIGAGGGAEAFF
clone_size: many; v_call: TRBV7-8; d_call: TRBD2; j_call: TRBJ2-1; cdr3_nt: TGTGCCAGCAGCTTAGAACTAGCGGGGGGACGAAATGAGCAGTTCTTC; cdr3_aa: CASSLELAGGRNEQFF
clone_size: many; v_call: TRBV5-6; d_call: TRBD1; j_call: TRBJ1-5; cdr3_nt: TGTGCCAGCAGCCCAGGGGGATGGAGTTCCCAGCCCCAGCATTTT; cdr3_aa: CASSPGGWSSQPQHF
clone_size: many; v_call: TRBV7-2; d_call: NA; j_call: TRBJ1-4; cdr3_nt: TGTGCCAGCAGCCCTACGACAGGAGTTAATGAAAAACTGTTTTTT; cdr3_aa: CASSPTTGVNEKLFF
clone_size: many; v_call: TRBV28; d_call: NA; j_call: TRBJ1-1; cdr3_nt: TGTGCCAGCAGTTTAAATGGTAGGGCCGTGAACACTGAAGCTTTCTTT; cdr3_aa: CASSLNGRAVNTEAFF
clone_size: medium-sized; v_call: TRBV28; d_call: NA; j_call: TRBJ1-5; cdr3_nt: TGTGCCAGCAGTTATCCAGGGTGGGGCAATCAGCCCCAGCATTTT; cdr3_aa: CASSYPGWGNQPQHF
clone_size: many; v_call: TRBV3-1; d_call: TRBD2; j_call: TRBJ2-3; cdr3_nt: TGTGCCAGCAGCGGGACTAGCGGGGGGGCGAATACGCAGTATTTT; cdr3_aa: CASSGTSGGANTQYF
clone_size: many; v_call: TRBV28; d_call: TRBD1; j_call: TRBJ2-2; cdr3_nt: TGTGCCAGCAGTTTAGGGACAGCCTACACCGGGGAGCTGTTTTTT; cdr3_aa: CASSLGTAYTGELFF
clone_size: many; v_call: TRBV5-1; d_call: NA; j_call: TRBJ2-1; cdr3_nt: TGCGCCAGCAGAAGCTCCTACAATGAGCAGTTCTTC; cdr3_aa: CASRSSYNEQFF
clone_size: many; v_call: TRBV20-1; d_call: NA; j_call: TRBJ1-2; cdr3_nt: TGCAGTGCTACTGGACAGTCAGAATCCCTCTATGGCTACACCTTC; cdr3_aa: CSATGQSESLYGYTF
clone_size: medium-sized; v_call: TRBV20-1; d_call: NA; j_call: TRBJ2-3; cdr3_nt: TGCAGGGGGCAGGGGACGTTGAAGTCAGCAGATACGCAGTATTTT; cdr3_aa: CRGQGTLKSADTQYF
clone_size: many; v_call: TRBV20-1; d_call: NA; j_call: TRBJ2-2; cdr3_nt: TGCAGTGCTAGAGCTGGGGGGATTGGCACCGGGGAGCTGTTTTTT; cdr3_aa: CSARAGGIGTGELFF
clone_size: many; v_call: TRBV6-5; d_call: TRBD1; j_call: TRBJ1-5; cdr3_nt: TGTGCCAGCACCGAACCCGGGACAGGGTTTAGCAATCAGCCCCAGCATTTT; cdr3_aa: CASTEPGTGFSNQPQHF
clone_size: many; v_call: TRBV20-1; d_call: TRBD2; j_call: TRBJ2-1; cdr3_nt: TGCAGTGCTAGCCCCGGGGGGGACAATGAGCAGTTCTTC; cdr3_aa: CSASPGGDNEQFF
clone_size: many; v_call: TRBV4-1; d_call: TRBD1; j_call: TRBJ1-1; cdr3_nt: TGCGCCAGCAGCCAGCCCGGACAGGGGATCAGGAACACTGAAGCTTTCTTT; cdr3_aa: CASSQPGQGIRNTEAFF
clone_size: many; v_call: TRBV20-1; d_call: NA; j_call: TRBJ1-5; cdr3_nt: TGCAGTGCTCGCCGGGGGGGCTACCAGCCCCAGCATTTT; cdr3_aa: CSARRGGYQPQHF
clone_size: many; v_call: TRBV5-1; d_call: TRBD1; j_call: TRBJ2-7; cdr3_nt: TGCGCCAGCAGCTTTGGAGGACAGGGTATCTCCTACGAGCAGTACTTC; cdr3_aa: CASSFGGQGISYEQYF
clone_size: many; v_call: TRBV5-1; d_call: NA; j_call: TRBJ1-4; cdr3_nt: TGCGCCAGCAGCGGGAGGGACGAAAAACTGTTTTTT; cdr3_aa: CASSGRDEKLFF
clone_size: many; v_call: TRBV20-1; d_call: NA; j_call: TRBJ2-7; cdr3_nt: TGCAGTGCTAACGCAGACTCCTACGAGCAGTACTTC; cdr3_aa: CSANADSYEQYF
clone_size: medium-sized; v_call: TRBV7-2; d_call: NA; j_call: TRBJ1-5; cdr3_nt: TGTGCCAGCAGCTTATACTCGAGTAGCAATCAGCCCCAGCATTTT; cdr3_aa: CASSLYSSSNQPQHF
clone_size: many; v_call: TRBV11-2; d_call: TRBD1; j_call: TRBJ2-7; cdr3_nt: TGTGCCAGCAGCTTAACCGACAGGGGCACCTACGAGCAGTACTTC; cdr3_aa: CASSLTDRGTYEQYF
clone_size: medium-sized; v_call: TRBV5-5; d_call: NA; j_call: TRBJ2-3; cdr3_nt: TGTGCCAGCAGCTTGACCCCGACGTCCACAGATACGCAGTATTTT; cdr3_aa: CASSLTPTSTDTQYF
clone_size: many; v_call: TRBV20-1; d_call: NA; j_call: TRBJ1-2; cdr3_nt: TGCAGTGCTAGAGAAGAGGCACACCGAAGGGGCTACACCTTC; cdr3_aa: CSAREEAHRRGYTF